The 5 T cell receptor beta chains listed next were all sequenced from one sample in a study of cytomegalovirus exposure and HLA in healthy donors. PCR used 60 Vbeta primers and 13 Jbeta primers. The method was immunoSEQ multiplex PCR; TCRdb's version includes in-frame clones alone and lacks a portion of them. Among roughly 140,000 clones listed, roughly 80% were seen once. The sequencing input was PBMCs. These receptors came from a man aged 35 to 55 in good health and CMV-seropositive.

The V gene is TRBV5-1, the J gene TRBJ2-5; 7 bases are shared with TRBD1. The J call may be faulty, since TRBJ2-7 better matches the DNA end. CDR3 size: 13 residues. Per the germline V gene, CDR1 is SGHRS and CDR2 is YFSETQ. The CDR3 DNA reads TGCGCCAGCAGCCCCCGACAGGGTTACGAGCAGTACTTC. Amino acids: CASSPRQGYEQYF.

The rearrangement joins TRBV5-1 to TRBJ1-4; TRBD1 matches at 8 bases. In germline, CDR1 is SGHRS, CDR2 YFSETQ. This CDR3 is 16 amino acids long. V shed 5 bases and J 7 bases; nucleotides not matched to a gene: 13. CDR3 coding DNA: TGCGCCAGCAGTTCAGGGGGCGTTTACTACGGTGAAAAACTGTTTTTT. Amino acid sequence: CASSSGGVYYGEKLFF.

This clone was recorded once. The V call is TRBV12-5, the J call TRBJ2-7; D is perhaps TRBD1 (5 bases). Deletions cut 0 bases from V and 11 bases from J, with 14 bases between. The CDR3 has 13 amino acids. The germline V gene encodes CDR1 LGHNT and CDR2 FRNRAP. CDR3 protein: CASGLVGSQVEYF. The CDR3 DNA follows: TGTGCTAGTGGTTTGGTAGGGTCACAGGTCGAGTACTTC.

This clone showed up just a few times. The chain joins TRBV6-5 to TRBJ2-7; a possible D gene is TRBD1 (6 bases). The CDR3 consists of 13 residues. V was clipped by 5 bases and J by 3 bases, with 11 bases between them. CDR1 MNHEY and CDR2 SVGAGI come from the germline V gene. The CDR3 protein is CASSDDRYYEQYF. CDR3 nucleotides: TGTGCCAGCAGTGACGACAGGTACTACGAGCAGTACTTC.

The rearrangement links TRBV9 to TRBJ2-2, with D tentatively TRBD2 (6 bases). The CDR3 runs to 15 residues. In germline, CDR1 is SGDLS, CDR2 YYNGEE. V lost 2 bases, J lost 4 bases, and 12 bases lay in between. The CDR3 region has the DNA TGTGCCAGCAGCGTTACGGGAGTTGGCACCGGGGAGCTGTTTTTT. Its translation: CASSVTGVGTGELFF.